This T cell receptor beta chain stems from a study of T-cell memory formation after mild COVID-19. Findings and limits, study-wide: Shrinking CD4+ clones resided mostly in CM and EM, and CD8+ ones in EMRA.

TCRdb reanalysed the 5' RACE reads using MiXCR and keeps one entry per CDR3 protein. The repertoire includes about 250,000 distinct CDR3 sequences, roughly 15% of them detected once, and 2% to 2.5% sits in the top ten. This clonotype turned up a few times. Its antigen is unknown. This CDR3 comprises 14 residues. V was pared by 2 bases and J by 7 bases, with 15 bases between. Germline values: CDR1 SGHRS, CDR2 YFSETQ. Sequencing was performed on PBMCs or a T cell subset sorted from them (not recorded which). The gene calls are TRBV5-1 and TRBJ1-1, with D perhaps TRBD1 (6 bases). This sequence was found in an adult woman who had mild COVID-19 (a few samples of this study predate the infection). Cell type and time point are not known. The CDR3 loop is CASSFAWGADEAFF. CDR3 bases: TGCGCCAGCAGCTTCGCTTGGGGGGCGGATGAAGCTTTCTTT.